This T cell receptor (beta chain) appears in the sequencing data of a study of identical twins. General study results and limits: Conclusions leaned on cross-sectional statistical analysis and did not track the same donors over time. Clonotypes of the beta chain that were abundant in cord blood carried fewer insertions (memory repertoires showed none).

With no exceptions, donors were healthy Caucasians. Comment on this clonotype: The antigen is unknown.

cDNA carried unique molecular identifiers, and a universal primer site was added by template switching. TCRdb re-called the 5' RACE reads with MiXCR, one entry per CDR3 protein. The table lists 240,000 or so distinct CDR3 sequences, 8% to 11% of them singletons, with less than 12% in the top ten. The CDR3 contains 16 residues. Per germline, CDR1 MDHEN and CDR2 SYDVKM. Trimming cost V 6 bases and J 2 bases; bases outside gene matches: 9. Sequencing input: memory T cells sorted from blood. The rearrangement joins TRBV28 to TRBJ2-3; 9 bases align to TRBD2. This sequence was found in a man aged 50-59 years in good health. CDR3: CASSPGAGGNTDTQYF. In DNA, the CDR3 is TGTGCCAGCAGCCCGGGAGCGGGAGGAAACACAGATACGCAGTATTTT.